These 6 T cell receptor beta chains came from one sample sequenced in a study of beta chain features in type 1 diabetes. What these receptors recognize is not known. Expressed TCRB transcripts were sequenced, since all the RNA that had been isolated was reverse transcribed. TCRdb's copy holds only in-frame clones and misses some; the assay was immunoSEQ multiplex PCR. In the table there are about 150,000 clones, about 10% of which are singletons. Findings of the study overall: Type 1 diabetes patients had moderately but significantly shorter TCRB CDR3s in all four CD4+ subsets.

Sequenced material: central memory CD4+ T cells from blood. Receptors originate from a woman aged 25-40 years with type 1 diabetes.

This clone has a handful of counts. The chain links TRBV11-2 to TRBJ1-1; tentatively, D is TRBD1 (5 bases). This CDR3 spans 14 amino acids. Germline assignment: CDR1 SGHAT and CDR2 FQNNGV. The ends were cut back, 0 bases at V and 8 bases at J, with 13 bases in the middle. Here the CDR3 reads CASSLDPGAREAFF. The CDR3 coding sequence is TGTGCCAGCAGCTTAGATCCTGGGGCCCGGGAAGCTTTCTTT. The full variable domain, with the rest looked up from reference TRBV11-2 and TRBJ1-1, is EAGVAQSPRYKIIEKRQSVAFWCNPISGHATLYWYQQILGQGPKLLIQFQNNGVVDDSQLPKDRFSAERLKGVDSTLKIQPAKLEDSAVYLCASSLDPGAREAFFGQGTRLTVV.

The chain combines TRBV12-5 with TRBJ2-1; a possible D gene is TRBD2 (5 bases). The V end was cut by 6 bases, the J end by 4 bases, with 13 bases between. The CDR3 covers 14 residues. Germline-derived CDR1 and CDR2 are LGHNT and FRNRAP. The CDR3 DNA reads TGTGCTAGTGGGAGAGGCGGGTCGTACAATGAGCAGTTCTTC. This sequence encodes CASGRGGSYNEQFF.

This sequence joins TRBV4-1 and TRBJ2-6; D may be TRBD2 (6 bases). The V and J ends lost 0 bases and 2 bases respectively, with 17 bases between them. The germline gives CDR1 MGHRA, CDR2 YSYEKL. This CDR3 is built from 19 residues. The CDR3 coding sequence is TGCGCCAGCAGCCAAGATCCCTCGGAGGGAATAGCTGGGGCCAACGTCCTGACTTTC. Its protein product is CASSQDPSEGIAGANVLTF.

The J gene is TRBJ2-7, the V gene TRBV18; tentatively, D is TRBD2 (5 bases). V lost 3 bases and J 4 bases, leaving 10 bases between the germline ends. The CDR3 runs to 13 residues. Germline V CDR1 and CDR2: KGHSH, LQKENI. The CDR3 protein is CASSPGEVYEQYF. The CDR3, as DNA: TGTGCCAGCTCACCGGGAGAGGTATACGAGCAGTACTTC.

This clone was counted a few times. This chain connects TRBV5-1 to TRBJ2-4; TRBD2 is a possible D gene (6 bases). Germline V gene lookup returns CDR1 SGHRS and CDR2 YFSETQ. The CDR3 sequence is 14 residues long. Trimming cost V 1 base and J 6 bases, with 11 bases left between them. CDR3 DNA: TGCGCCAGCAGCTTGTCGCGGGACCTAAACATTCAGTACTTC. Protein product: CASSLSRDLNIQYF. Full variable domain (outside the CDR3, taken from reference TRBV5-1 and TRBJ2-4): KAGVTQTPRYLIKTRGQQVTLSCSPISGHRSVSWYQQTPGQGLQFLFEYFSETQRNKGNFPGRFSGRQFSNSRSEMNVSTLELGDSALYLCASSLSRDLNIQYFGAGTRLSVL.

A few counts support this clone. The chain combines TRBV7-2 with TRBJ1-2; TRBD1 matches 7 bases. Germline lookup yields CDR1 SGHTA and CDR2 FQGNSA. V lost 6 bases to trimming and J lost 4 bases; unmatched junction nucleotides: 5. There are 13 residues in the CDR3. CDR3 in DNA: TGTGCCAGCAGTTCGACAGGGCCCTATGGCTACACCTTC. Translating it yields CASSSTGPYGYTF.